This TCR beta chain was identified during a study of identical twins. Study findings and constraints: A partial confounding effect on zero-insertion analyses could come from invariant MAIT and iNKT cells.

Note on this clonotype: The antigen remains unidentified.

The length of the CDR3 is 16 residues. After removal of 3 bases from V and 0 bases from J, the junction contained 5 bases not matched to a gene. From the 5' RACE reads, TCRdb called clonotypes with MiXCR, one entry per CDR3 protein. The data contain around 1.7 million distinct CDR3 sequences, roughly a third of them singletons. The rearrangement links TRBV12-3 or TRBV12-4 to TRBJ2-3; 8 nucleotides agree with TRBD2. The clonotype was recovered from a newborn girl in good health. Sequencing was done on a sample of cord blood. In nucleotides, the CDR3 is TGTGCCAGCAGTTTGGGAGCGGGAGTGAGCACAGATACGCAGTATTTT. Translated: CASSLGAGVSTDTQYF.